This T cell receptor beta chain was sequenced during a study of blood T cell repertoires in COVID-19. Overall study context: Collection of acute and convalescent COVID-19 samples took place in the United States, Italy and Spain. T cells, B-cell-depleted T cells, or PBMCs provided the cDNA or gDNA that served as material.

The authors' processing: It was from reference gene primer amplification that nucleated cell counts were estimated. TCRdb's copy holds only in-frame clones and misses some; the assay was immunoSEQ multiplex PCR. The V and J calls and clone size were taken over from that table, and D and trimming were inferred from the DNA. Among about 84,000 clones, 80% to 90% were seen once, and the ten largest hold about a sixth. Germline CDR1 is KGHSH and CDR2 is LQKENI. This CDR3 comprises 16 residues. The V and J ends lost 1 base and 4 bases, in that order; junction bases with no gene match: 6. The sample comprised peripheral blood. The chain joins TRBV18 to TRBJ2-3; TRBD1 matches at 9 bases. The sequence came from a woman of 80 years or more with acute or convalescent COVID-19. CDR3 DNA: TGTGCCAGCTCACCACGAACAGGGGGCTCGGCAGATACGCAGTATTTT. This encodes CASSPRTGGSADTQYF.